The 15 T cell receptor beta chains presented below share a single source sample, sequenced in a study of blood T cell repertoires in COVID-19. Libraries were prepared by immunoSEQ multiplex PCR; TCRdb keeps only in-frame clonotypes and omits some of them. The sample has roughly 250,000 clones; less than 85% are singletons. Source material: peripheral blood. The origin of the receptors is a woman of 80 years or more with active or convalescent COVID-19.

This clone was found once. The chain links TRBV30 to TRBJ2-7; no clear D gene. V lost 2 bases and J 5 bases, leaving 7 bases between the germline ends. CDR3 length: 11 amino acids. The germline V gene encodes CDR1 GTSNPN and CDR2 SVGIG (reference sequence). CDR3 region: CAWSLVDEQYF. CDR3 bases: TGTGCCTGGAGTCTCGTCGACGAGCAGTACTTC.

The CDR3: CASSQPSTGNGYTF. CDR3 sequence (DNA): TGCGCCAGCAGCCAACCGTCGACAGGGAATGGCTACACCTTC. V gene TRBV4-1 combines with J gene TRBJ1-2; 7 bases agree with TRBD1. From germline, CDR1 is MGHRA and CDR2 YSYEKL. CDR3 length: 14 residues. V was pared by 2 bases and J by 6 bases, with 6 bases of the junction left unmatched.

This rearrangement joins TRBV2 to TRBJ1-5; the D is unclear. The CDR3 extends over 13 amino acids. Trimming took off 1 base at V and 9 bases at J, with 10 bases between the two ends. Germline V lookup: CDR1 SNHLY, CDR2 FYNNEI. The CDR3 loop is CASSEDSSLPQHF. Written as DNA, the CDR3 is TGTGCCAGCAGTGAAGACAGTTCGCTGCCCCAGCATTTT.

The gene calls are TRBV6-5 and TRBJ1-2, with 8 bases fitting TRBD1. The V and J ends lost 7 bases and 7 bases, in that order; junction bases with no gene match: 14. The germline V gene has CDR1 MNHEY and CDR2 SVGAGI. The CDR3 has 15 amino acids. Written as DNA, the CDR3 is TGTGCCAGCACTCAATCCGGGACAGGACGCTCTGGCTACACCTTC. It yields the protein CASTQSGTGRSGYTF.

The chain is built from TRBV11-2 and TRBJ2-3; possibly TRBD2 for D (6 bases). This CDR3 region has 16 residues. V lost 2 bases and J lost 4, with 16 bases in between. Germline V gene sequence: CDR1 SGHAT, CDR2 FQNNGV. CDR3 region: CASSLLLGGSADTQYF. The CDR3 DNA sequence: TGTGCCAGCAGCTTATTACTCGGAGGGTCGGCAGATACGCAGTATTTT. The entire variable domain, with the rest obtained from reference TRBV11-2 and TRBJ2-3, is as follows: EAGVAQSPRYKIIEKRQSVAFWCNPISGHATLYWYQQILGQGPKLLIQFQNNGVVDDSQLPKDRFSAERLKGVDSTLKIQPAKLEDSAVYLCASSLLLGGSADTQYFGPGTRLTVL.

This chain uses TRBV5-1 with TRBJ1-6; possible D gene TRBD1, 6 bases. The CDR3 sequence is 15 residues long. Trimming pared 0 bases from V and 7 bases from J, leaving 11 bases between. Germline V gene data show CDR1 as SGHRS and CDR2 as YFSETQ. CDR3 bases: TGCGCCAGCAGCTTGGTCAATCAGGGGAATTCACCCCTCCACTTT. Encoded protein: CASSLVNQGNSPLHF.

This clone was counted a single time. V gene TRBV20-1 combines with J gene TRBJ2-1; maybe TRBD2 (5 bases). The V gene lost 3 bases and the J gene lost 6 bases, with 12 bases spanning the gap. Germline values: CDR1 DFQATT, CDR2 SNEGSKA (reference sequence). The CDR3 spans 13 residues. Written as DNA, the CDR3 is TGCAGTGCTAGTGGTGGGAGTATCAATGAGCAGTTCTTC. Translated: CSASGGSINEQFF.

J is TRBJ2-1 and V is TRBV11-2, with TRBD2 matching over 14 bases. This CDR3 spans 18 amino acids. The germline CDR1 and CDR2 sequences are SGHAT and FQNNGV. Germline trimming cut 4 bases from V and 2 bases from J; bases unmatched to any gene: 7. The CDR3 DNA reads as TGTGCCAGCAGCTCTAGGACTAGCGGGAGGCCCGCCTACAATGAGCAGTTCTTC. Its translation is CASSSRTSGRPAYNEQFF.

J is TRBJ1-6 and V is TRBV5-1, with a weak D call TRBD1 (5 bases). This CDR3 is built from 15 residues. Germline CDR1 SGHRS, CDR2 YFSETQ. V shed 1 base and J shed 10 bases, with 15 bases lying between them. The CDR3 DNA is TGCGCCAGCAGCTTGACTGGCAGGGAAAGATCACCCCTCCACTTT. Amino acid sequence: CASSLTGRERSPLHF.

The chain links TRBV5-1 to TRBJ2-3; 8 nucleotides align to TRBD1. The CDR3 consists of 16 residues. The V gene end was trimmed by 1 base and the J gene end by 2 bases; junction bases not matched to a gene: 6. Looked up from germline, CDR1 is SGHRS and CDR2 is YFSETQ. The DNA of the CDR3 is TGCGCCAGCAGCTTGAGACAGGGGCCCGACACAGATACGCAGTATTTT. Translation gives CASSLRQGPDTDTQYF.

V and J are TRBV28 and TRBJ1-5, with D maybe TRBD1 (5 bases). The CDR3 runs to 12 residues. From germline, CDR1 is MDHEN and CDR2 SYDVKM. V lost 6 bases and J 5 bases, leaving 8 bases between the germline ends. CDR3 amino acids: CASRTADQPQHF. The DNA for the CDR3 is TGTGCCAGCAGGACAGCCGATCAGCCCCAGCATTTT.

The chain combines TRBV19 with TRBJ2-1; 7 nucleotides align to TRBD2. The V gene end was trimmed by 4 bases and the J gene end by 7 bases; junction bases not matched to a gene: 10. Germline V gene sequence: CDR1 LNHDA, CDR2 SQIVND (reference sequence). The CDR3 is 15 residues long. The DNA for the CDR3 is TGTGCCAGTAGTAAAGGACTAGGGGTTGGAAATGAGCAGTTCTTC. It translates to CASSKGLGVGNEQFF.

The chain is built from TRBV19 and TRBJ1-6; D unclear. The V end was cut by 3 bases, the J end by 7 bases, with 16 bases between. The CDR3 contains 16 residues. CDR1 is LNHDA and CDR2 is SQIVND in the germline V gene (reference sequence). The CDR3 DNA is TGTGCCAGTAGTATCCGAGGTCCCAACGGCAATTCACCCCTCCACTTT. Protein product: CASSIRGPNGNSPLHF.

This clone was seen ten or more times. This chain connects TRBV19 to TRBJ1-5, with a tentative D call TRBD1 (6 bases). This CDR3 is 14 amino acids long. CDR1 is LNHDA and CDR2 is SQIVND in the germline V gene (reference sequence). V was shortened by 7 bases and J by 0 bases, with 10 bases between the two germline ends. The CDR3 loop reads CASNGGYSNQPQHF. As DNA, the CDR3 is TGTGCCAGTAATGGGGGCTATAGCAATCAGCCCCAGCATTTT.

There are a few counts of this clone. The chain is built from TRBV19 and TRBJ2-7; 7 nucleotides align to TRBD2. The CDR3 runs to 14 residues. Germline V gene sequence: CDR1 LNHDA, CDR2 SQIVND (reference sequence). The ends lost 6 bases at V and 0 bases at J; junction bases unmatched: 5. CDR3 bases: TGTGCCAGTAGACATGTAGCGGGCTCCTACGAGCAGTACTTC. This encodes CASRHVAGSYEQYF. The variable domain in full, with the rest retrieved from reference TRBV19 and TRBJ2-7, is DGGITQSPKYLFRKEGQNVTLSCEQNLNHDAMYWYRQDPGQGLRLIYYSQIVNDFQKGDIAEGYSVSREKKESFPLTVTSAQKNPTAFYLCASRHVAGSYEQYFGPGTRLTVT.